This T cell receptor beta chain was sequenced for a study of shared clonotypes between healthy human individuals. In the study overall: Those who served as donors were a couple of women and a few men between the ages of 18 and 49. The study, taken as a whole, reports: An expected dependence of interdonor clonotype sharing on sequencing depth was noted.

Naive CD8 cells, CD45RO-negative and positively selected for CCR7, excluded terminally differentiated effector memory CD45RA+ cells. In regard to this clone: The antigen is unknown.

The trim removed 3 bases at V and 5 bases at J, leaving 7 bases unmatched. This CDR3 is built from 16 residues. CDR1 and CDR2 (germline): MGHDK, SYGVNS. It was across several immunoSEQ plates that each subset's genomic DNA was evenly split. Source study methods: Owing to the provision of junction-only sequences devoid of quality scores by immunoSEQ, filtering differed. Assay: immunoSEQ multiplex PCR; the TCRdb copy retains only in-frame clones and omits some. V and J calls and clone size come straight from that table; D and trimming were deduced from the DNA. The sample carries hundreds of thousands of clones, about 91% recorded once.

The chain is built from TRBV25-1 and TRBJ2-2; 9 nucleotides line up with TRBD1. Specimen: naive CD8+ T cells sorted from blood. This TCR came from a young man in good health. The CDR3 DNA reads TGTGCCAGCAGTGATCCCCGGGACAGGGTTACCGGGGAGCTGTTTTTT. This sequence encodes CASSDPRDRVTGELFF.